Listed below are T cell receptor beta chains from one sample, sequenced in a study of tumor-infiltrating lymphocytes in oesophageal squamous cell carcinoma. TCRdb re-called the PCR reads through MiXCR, storing one row per CDR3 protein. The sample lists under 15,000 distinct CDR3 sequences; around 53% were seen once. The sample consisted of esophageal tumor tissue. Source of these receptors: a female donor with esophageal squamous cell carcinoma. CDR3s include the opening cysteine and the closing phenylalanine or tryptophan. A D gene is named only where the DNA matches it firmly. Not all rows give a size; the values are once, few, many and, for expanded clones, a class.

NA,TRBJ2-2,TRBV7-6,NA,TGTGCCATACAGAAGGTAGCCGGGGAGCTGTTTTTT,CAIQKVAGELFF
NA,TRBJ1-1,TRBV7-2,NA,TGTGCCAGCAGCTTCACCGACAGGAACACTGAAGCTTTCTTT,CASSFTDRNTEAFF
few,TRBJ2-5,TRBV7-8,NA,TGTGCCAGCAGCTTGGGAATTCAAGAGACCCAGTACTTC,CASSLGIQETQYF
many,TRBJ2-7,TRBV5-5,TRBD1,TGTGCCAGCAGTGACAGGGGTCTCTACGAGCAGTACTTC,CASSDRGLYEQYF
few,TRBJ2-7,TRBV6-5,NA,TGTGCCAGCAGTTTTGGGGGGCTCTCCTACGAGCAGTACTTC,CASSFGGLSYEQYF
NA,TRBJ2-6,TRBV12-3/TRBV12-4,NA,TGTGCCAGTACCCGCGCAGGGGACGGGGCCAACGTCCTGACTTTC,CASTRAGDGANVLTF
few,TRBJ2-3,TRBV28,TRBD2,TGTGCCAGCAGCCATCCCAGAGGACTAGCGGGAGGGTATACGCAGTATTTT,CASSHPRGLAGGYTQYF
NA,TRBJ2-7,TRBV20-1,TRBD1,TGCAGTGCTAGAGATCCTGCCGGGACAGGGTCCCACGAGCAGTACTTC,CSARDPAGTGSHEQYF
NA,TRBJ2-6,TRBV19,NA,TGTGCCAGTAGTATGGAGGGCGGGGCCAACGTCCTGACTTTC,CASSMEGGANVLTF
NA,TRBJ2-7,TRBV6-6,TRBD2,TGTGCCAGCGAAGGACTAGCGGGTGGCTCCTACGAGCAGTACTTC,CASEGLAGGSYEQYF
many,TRBJ2-1,TRBV10-1,TRBD2,TGCGCCAGCAGTGCTCGGCTAGCGGGAGGGCCCTCGAATGAGCAGTTCTTC,CASSARLAGGPSNEQFF
NA,TRBJ2-7,TRBV28,NA,TGTGCCAGCAGAGAAACTCTCGCCGGGACTGTTGCCTACGAGCAGTACTTC,CASRETLAGTVAYEQYF
NA,TRBJ2-7,TRBV5-8,NA,TGTGCCAGCAGCTACCTTTGGTTCGGGAAAGGCGAGCAGTACTTC,CASSYLWFGKGEQYF
few,TRBJ2-7,TRBV15,NA,TGTGCCACCAGCACAGGGTTTGACGAGCAGTACTTC,CATSTGFDEQYF
NA,TRBJ2-5,TRBV7-7,NA,TGTGCTAGCAGCTTAGGTAACGGGGCACAAGAGACCCAGTACTTC,CASSLGNGAQETQYF
NA,TRBJ2-1,TRBV24-1,NA,TGTGCCACCAGTGATTTTTCTGGAAGCTCCTACAATGAGCAGTTCTTC,CATSDFSGSSYNEQFF
NA,TRBJ2-5,TRBV7-9,NA,TGTGCCAGCAGCTTACATATTCCGGGAAAAGAGACCCAGTACTTC,CASSLHIPGKETQYF
NA,TRBJ2-6,TRBV12-5,TRBD1,TGTGCTAGTGGTTTGCGGGGACAGGGTGTTCCCTCTGGGGCCAACGTCCTGACTTTC,CASGLRGQGVPSGANVLTF
NA,TRBJ2-3,TRBV12-3/TRBV12-4,TRBD2,TGTGCCAGCAGAAAAAAGCGGGAGTGGTTGGATACGCAGTATTTT,CASRKKREWLDTQYF
many,TRBJ2-5,TRBV10-1,NA,TGCGCCAGCAGTTCAGGACAACAAGAGACCCAGTACTTC,CASSSGQQETQYF
NA,TRBJ2-2,TRBV7-2,TRBD1,TGTGCCAGCAGCCTCGGACAGGGCGGCGGGGAGCTGTTTTTT,CASSLGQGGGELFF
NA,TRBJ2-7,TRBV11-2,NA,TGTGCCAGCAGCAACGCCTTCAGGGTCCTAGTCACCTACGAGCAGTACTTC,CASSNAFRVLVTYEQYF
few,TRBJ2-6,TRBV7-6,NA,TGTGCCAGCAGCTTGGGCCCGGGGGGGGCCAACGTCCTGACTTTC,CASSLGPGGANVLTF
NA,TRBJ2-5,TRBV12-3/TRBV12-4,TRBD1,TGTGCCAGCAGTTTGTGGGACAGGGAAGAGACCCAGTACTTC,CASSLWDREETQYF
NA,TRBJ1-1,TRBV7-4,NA,TGTGCCAGCAGCCCTCATTCTGAAGCTTTCTTT,CASSPHSEAFF
once,TRBJ2-7,TRBV7-6,NA,TGTGCCAGCAGCGCAATTGGTATCATCTACGAGCAGTACTTC,CASSAIGIIYEQYF
NA,TRBJ2-1,TRBV7-3,NA,TGTGCCAGCAGCTTATCGGTGGACAATGAGCAGTTCTTC,CASSLSVDNEQFF
few,TRBJ2-6,TRBV11-2,NA,TGTGCCAGCAGCTTAGCAGTGGTAACTGGGGCCAACGTCCTGACTTTC,CASSLAVVTGANVLTF
few,TRBJ2-7,TRBV28,TRBD2,TGTGCCAGCAGTTCCGCGACTAGCAGACCCCTCTACGAGCAGTACTTC,CASSSATSRPLYEQYF
NA,TRBJ1-3,TRBV7-4,NA,TGTGCCAGCAGGACCACAGGGACGACTGGAAACACCATATATTTT,CASRTTGTTGNTIYF
NA,TRBJ2-1,TRBV7-2,TRBD2,TGTGCCAGCAGCTTAAGAAGGACTAGCGGGAACAATGAGCAGTTCTTC,CASSLRRTSGNNEQFF
NA,TRBJ2-5,TRBV7-2,TRBD2,TGTGCCAGCAGCTTAGTACCGGGGACTAGCGGAGAGACCCAGTACTTC,CASSLVPGTSGETQYF
many,TRBJ1-4,TRBV11-2,NA,TGTGCCAGCAGCTTAGATGTGCAGGGGCGAGAAAAACTGTTTTTT,CASSLDVQGREKLFF